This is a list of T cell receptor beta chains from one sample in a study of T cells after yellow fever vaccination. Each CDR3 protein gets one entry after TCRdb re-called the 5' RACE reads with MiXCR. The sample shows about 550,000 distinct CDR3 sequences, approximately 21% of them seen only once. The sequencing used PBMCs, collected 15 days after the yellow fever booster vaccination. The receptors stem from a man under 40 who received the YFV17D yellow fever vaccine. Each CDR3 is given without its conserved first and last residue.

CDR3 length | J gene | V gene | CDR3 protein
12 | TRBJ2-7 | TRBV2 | ASSVERRTYEQY
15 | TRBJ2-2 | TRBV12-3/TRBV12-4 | ASSLPARLEVSGELF
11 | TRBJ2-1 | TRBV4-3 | ASSQVGSGEQF
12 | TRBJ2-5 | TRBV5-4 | ASSSPREQETQY
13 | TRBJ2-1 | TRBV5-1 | ASSFTGTIYNEQF
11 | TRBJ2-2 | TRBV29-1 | SVAAENTGELF
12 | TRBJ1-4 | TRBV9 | ASTVGAANEKLF
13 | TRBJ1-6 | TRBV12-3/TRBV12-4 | ASSTGDRAWSPLH
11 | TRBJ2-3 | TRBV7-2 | ASRSGVSDTQY
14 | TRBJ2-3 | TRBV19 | ASSIRQGLGTDTQY
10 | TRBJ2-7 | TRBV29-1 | SVGRFNYEQY
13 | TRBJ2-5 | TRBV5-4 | ASSPTGLGQETQY
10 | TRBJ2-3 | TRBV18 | ASSPRGDTQY
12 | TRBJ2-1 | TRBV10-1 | ASQRDRVFNEQF
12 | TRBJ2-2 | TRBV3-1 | ASSQYRGGGELF
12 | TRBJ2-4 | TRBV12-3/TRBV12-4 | ASSLGSRKNIQY
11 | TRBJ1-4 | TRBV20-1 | SARDRGSEKLF
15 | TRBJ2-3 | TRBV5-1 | ASSLKAGGASTDTQY
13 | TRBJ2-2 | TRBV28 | ASSFLLERAGELF
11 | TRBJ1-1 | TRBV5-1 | ASSQAGFTEAF
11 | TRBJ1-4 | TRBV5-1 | ASRLGDEEKLF
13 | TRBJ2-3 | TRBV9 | ASSVYMDSTDTQY
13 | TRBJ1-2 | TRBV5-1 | ASSPDLTSYWGYT
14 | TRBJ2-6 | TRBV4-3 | ASSQESHSGANVLT
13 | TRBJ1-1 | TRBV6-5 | ASSPHTGVSTEAF
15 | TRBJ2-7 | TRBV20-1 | SAETSGRAPRDYEQY
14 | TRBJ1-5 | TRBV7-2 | ASSLALVGGSEPQH
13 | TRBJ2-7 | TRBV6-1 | ASSPKTSGRYEQY
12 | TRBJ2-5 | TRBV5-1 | ASSPTTGRETQY
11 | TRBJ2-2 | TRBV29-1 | SGEDQNTGELF
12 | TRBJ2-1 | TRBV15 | ATSRDLGYNEQF
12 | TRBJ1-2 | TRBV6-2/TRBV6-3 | ASSYAGEDYGYT
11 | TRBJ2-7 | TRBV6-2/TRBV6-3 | AVHRDGTYEQY
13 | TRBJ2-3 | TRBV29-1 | SVEDGGQSYDTQY
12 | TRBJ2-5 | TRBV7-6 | ASSPMAGGETQY
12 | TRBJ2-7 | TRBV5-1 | ASSLRQEGYEQY
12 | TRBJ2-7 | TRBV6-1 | ASSVREGPYEQY
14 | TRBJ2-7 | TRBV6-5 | ASSYSRTGGNYEQY
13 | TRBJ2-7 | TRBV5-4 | ASSLRPGEGGEQY
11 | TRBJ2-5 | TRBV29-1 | SVLGLGQETQY
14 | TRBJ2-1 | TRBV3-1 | ASSFFSGRLNNEQF
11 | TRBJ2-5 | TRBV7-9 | ASSPTLLVTQY
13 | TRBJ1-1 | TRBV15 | ATSTGQGGVTEAF
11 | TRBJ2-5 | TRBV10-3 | AIRRELGETQY
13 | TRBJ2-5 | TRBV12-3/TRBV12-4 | ASSRRTGGRETQY
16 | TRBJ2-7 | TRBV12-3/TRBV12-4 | ASSFLRALEESSYEQY
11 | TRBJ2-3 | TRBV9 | ASSVGGGDTQY
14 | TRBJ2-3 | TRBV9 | ASSRGRAHRRDTQY
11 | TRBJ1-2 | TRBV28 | ASSSGQDYGYT
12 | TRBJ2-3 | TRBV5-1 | ASTGLAGEDTQY
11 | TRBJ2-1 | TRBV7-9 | ASSPSFFGEQF
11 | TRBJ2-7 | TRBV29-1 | SVVPSGRIWQY
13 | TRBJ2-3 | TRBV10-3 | AITPGQGSTDTQY